These T cell receptor beta chains were read from a single sample in a study of blood T cell repertoires in COVID-19. Profiled with immunoSEQ multiplex PCR; TCRdb holds only in-frame clones, not every one. The sample consists of about 52,000 clones, under 85% of them appearing once. Sequenced sample: peripheral blood. The receptors were sampled from a man in his 70s with active COVID-19. Both conserved end residues are trimmed from each CDR3. Fields, in order: clone size, J gene, V gene, CDR3 protein. Size is stated for part of the rows, as once, few or many counts, or as a class when the clone is expanded.

once,TRBJ2-3,TRBV29-1,SVAPNADTQY
NA,TRBJ2-7,TRBV6-5,ASSYRQGFSYEQY
few,TRBJ2-7,TRBV9,ASSPEGTAPYEQY
NA,TRBJ2-3,TRBV24-1,ATSEAGVLTDTQY
few,TRBJ2-6,TRBV30,AWNRGIGANVLT
NA,TRBJ1-1,TRBV4-1,ASSHGQGGTEAF
NA,TRBJ1-5,TRBV27,ASSGQGFNQPQH
NA,TRBJ2-1,TRBV27,ASILGAFRF
NA,TRBJ1-2,TRBV14,ASSPGQVLGYGYT
NA,TRBJ2-1,TRBV6-4,ASSEGRGSYNEQF
few,TRBJ1-6,TRBV5-1,ASSSSAGTEGGSPLH
NA,TRBJ1-6,TRBV30,AWSPGTGNNSPLH
NA,TRBJ1-5,TRBV6-5,ASSYSQDRGHQPQH
NA,TRBJ1-5,TRBV18,ASSFGTGISGQPQH
NA,TRBJ2-1,TRBV7-7,ASSQGAGGPSNEQF
NA,TRBJ2-3,TRBV18,ASSRLAGDSDTQY
NA,TRBJ2-1,TRBV6-2/TRBV6-3,ASSYSSNEQF
NA,TRBJ2-1,TRBV29-1,SVAHYNEQF
NA,TRBJ2-7,TRBV9,ASSARGTSVHEQY
NA,TRBJ2-3,TRBV5-4,ASSPRLAGVTDTQY
few,TRBJ1-1,TRBV28,ASSFRQGGRKNTEAF
NA,TRBJ1-1,TRBV25-1,ASSATGKNTEAF
once,TRBJ2-5,TRBV2,ASSENRGWETQY
NA,TRBJ1-1,TRBV7-8,ASSFSTEAF
NA,TRBJ2-2,TRBV9,ASSAPSSTGELF
NA,TRBJ1-1,TRBV3-1/TRBV3-2,ASSQDRVPGGNTEAF
NA,TRBJ1-1,TRBV7-3,ASSLPEQINTEAF
NA,TRBJ2-7,TRBV6-5,ASSWPAGGQFDEQY
few,TRBJ2-1,TRBV5-4,ASSSTGANEQF
NA,TRBJ1-2,TRBV9,ASSVGVTGGRSYGYT
NA,TRBJ1-5,TRBV7-6,ASSLGGIRNQPQH
NA,TRBJ1-2,TRBV18,ASSPPSLGASSNYGYT
NA,TRBJ2-7,TRBV5-6,ASSPLRTSGSYEQY
NA,TRBJ2-2,TRBV4-1,ASRFLGQSNTGELF
NA,TRBJ1-1,TRBV7-9,ASSFTLTEAF
NA,TRBJ2-7,TRBV11-3,ASSLDPSYEQY
once,TRBJ2-2,TRBV5-4,ASSPQGKGELF
once,TRBJ2-7,TRBV24-1,ATSDSRQGYEQY
NA,TRBJ2-5,TRBV4-2,ASSRAAGETQY
NA,TRBJ2-3,TRBV7-3,ASSPSLGGPTDTQY
NA,TRBJ2-3,TRBV10-3,AISRLAGSTDTQY
once,TRBJ2-1,TRBV29-1,SVGQGAYNEQF
NA,TRBJ1-1,TRBV9,ASSARQGITEAF
NA,TRBJ2-1,TRBV19,ASSIDGGGVNEQF
NA,TRBJ1-4,TRBV6-1,ASSEAPGGEEKLF
NA,TRBJ2-5,TRBV29-1,SVEGPGGWGETQY
NA,TRBJ2-7,TRBV5-3,ARGPGQETYSYEQY
few,TRBJ2-7,TRBV3-1/TRBV3-2,ASSQAAGQY
once,TRBJ2-5,TRBV7-2,ASSPSGLKETQY
NA,TRBJ1-1,TRBV4-1,ASSQVRTAGTEAF
NA,TRBJ1-5,TRBV7-8,ASSRDRALQQPQH